These T cell receptor beta chains were read from a single sample in a study of T-cell reconstitution after alpha-beta-depleted transplantation in children. Via MiXCR, TCRdb re-called the PCR reads, giving one row per CDR3 protein. This sample has about 400,000 distinct CDR3 sequences, with approximately 12% found just once. The sequenced sample was PBMCs, obtained from the stem cell graft. All receptors come from a human donor who donated a stem cell graft to a child with Fanconi anemia. Both conserved end residues are part of each CDR3. The D gene is left open where the match is weak. Only some rows state a clone size, as once, few, many or a class for expanded clones.

v_gene,d_gene,abundance,j_gene,CDR3aa,CDR3nt
TRBV7-8,NA,NA,TRBJ1-6,CASSLVASPNSPLHF,TGTGCCAGCAGCTTAGTTGCTTCGCCCAATTCACCCCTCCACTTT
TRBV29-1,NA,many,TRBJ2-3,CSVEGGTDTQYF,TGCAGCGTTGAAGGCGGCACGGATACGCAGTATTTT
TRBV3-1,NA,few,TRBJ2-5,CASSQGSGRGETQYF,TGTGCCAGCAGCCAAGGTTCAGGTCGGGGGGAGACCCAGTACTTC
TRBV12-3/TRBV12-4,TRBD1,NA,TRBJ1-5,CASSAPGGSQPQHF,TGTGCCAGCAGTGCCCCAGGGGGAAGTCAGCCCCAGCATTTT
TRBV28,TRBD1,NA,TRBJ2-6,CASRTGGKSGANVLTF,TGTGCCAGCAGGACAGGGGGGAAGTCTGGGGCCAACGTCCTGACTTTC
TRBV11-1,TRBD1,few,TRBJ1-1,CASSLGQGIFNTEAFF,TGTGCCAGCAGCCTAGGACAGGGGATCTTTAACACTGAAGCTTTCTTT
TRBV27,NA,few,TRBJ2-1,CASMEEGRYNEQFF,TGTGCCAGCATGGAGGAGGGACGCTACAATGAGCAGTTCTTC
TRBV29-1,TRBD1,many,TRBJ1-1,CSVVEDRGRGAFF,TGCAGCGTTGTGGAGGACAGGGGGCGCGGAGCTTTCTTT
TRBV5-1,NA,NA,TRBJ1-3,CASSLDGPGGNTIYF,TGCGCCAGCAGCTTGGACGGGCCAGGTGGAAACACCATATATTTT
TRBV25-1,NA,many,TRBJ1-2,CASSEGWGYGYTF,TGTGCCAGCAGTGAGGGGTGGGGCTATGGCTACACCTTC
TRBV11-2,NA,once,TRBJ2-2,CASSPWGSNTGELFF,TGTGCCAGCAGCCCATGGGGGTCGAACACCGGGGAGCTGTTTTTT
TRBV6-5,NA,few,TRBJ2-1,CASSRRRQAGVGNEQFF,TGTGCCAGCAGCCGACGACGACAGGCCGGTGTGGGGAATGAGCAGTTCTTC
TRBV3-1,TRBD1,few,TRBJ1-2,CASSHATGGRYGYTF,TGTGCCAGCAGCCACGCCACAGGGGGCCGGTATGGCTACACCTTC
TRBV7-2,NA,NA,TRBJ2-2,CASSDSSGELFF,TGTGCCAGCAGCGACTCCTCCGGGGAGCTGTTTTTT
TRBV9,NA,few,TRBJ1-2,CASSGRGGLLSYGYTF,TGTGCCAGCAGCGGTAGGGGGGGGCTTCTATCCTATGGCTACACCTTC
TRBV19,NA,NA,TRBJ2-2,CASRPGAGTGELFF,TGTGCCAGTAGACCAGGGGCGGGAACCGGGGAGCTGTTTTTT
TRBV7-2,NA,NA,TRBJ2-2,CASSEGTLYSGELFF,TGTGCCAGCAGCGAGGGGACGTTGTATTCCGGGGAGCTGTTTTTT
TRBV5-4,TRBD1,NA,TRBJ2-5,CASSPRRGKQETQYF,TGTGCCAGCAGCCCCCGCAGGGGGAAACAAGAGACCCAGTACTTC
TRBV12-3/TRBV12-4,TRBD1,NA,TRBJ1-2,CASSSGQGGRGYGYTF,TGTGCCAGCAGTTCCGGACAGGGAGGCCGCGGCTATGGCTACACCTTC
TRBV7-2,TRBD1,many,TRBJ2-1,CASRREGGQSYNEQFF,TGTGCCAGCAGACGAGAAGGGGGACAGTCCTACAATGAGCAGTTCTTC
TRBV18,NA,many,TRBJ1-5,CASSDFGHSNQPQHF,TGTGCCAGCTCCGATTTTGGGCATAGCAATCAGCCCCAGCATTTT
TRBV27,TRBD1,many,TRBJ2-6,CASSSLTAGQGLSGANVLTF,TGTGCCAGCAGTTCCCTAACTGCGGGACAGGGGTTATCTGGGGCCAACGTCCTGACTTTC
TRBV2,NA,NA,TRBJ2-5,CASSEVEGETQYF,TGTGCCAGCAGTGAAGTGGAGGGGGAGACCCAGTACTTC